This TCR beta chain was profiled in a study of post-analysis software for immune sequencing data (dated by TCRdb to about 2015). As for the study more broadly: The recorded disease courses included relapsing-remitting, secondary progressive and progressive-relapsing multiple sclerosis, and some patients had no subtype annotation. The patient repertoires were compared against approximately twelve previously published healthy control repertoires obtained from donors aged 6 to 25 years. A subset of samples was prepared in parallel using single-end sample barcoding, then pooled and co-amplified after Illumina adapter ligation.

The protocol used for the library was PCR. TCRdb shows the sequencer as Illumina HiSeq 2500. To reduce PCR and sequencing biases, unique molecular identifiers were built into the TCR beta cDNA libraries. Per 1 to 10 million input T cells, roughly 0.5 million cDNA molecules were obtained, such that each molecule approximated one T cell. Patient libraries were prepared and sequenced with the same protocol used for the earlier healthy control dataset. Samples belonging to the same batch were prepared together, multiplexed and sequenced on a shared HiSeq lane. As for how the authors treated the data: Raw barcoded reads were processed with MIGEC, and single-read molecular identifier groups were discarded before consensus assembly and CDR3 extraction. Clonotype tables were post-analysed with VDJtools, normalizing diversity by down-sampling all datasets to the smallest sample size. To correct batch-related cross-sample contamination, repertoire overlap clustering matched CDR3 amino acid sequences but not nucleotide sequences. Clones were called with MiXCR by TCRdb after fastp trimmed the public reads at Q25, and only in-frame beta chains were retained. Rows are combined by CDR3 protein, so each entry shows the most common genes and DNA. TCRdb, not the authors, supplied the V and J calls. This sample lists 740,000 or so distinct CDR3 sequences; about 53% were detected once. Together, the top ten hold roughly 4.4% of the sample.

Overall study results and their limits: When samples were clustered directly using the F measure, samples prepared in the same batch co-clustered strongly, which prompted a batch-effect correction. Multiple sclerosis patients had significantly lower normalized Chao1 diversity than controls, a result that suggests substantial peripheral T-cell clonal expansion. The multiple sclerosis patient group was slightly younger than the control group. Patients showed significantly higher frequencies than controls for roughly five TRBV segments, among them TRBV5-6, TRBV5-1 and TRBV20-1.

After removal of 8 bases from V and 5 bases from J, the junction retains 9 bases not matched to a gene. The CDR3 goes from the cysteine to the phenylalanine over 14 residues. CDR3 DNA is the only sequence kept; it has 42 bases, read in frame from the first base. Reading the germline V gene gives CDR1 ENHRY and CDR2 SYGVKD. To demonstrate the VDJtools post-analysis software, the study profiled TCR beta repertoires from the peripheral blood of around 13 young patients with multiple sclerosis. Multiple sclerosis patients were children and adolescents aged roughly 6 to 15 years. This clonotype appeared a few times. The antigen it binds to is not known. The record has no base qualities; no much larger clone is one base away.

The sequenced sample consisted of blood. The TCR comes from a girl aged 5-17 years with multiple sclerosis. Recombination joined TRBV10-3 with TRBJ2-5, with 9 middle bases fitting TRBD1. The DNA sequence is TGTGCCATCGGGATGACAGGGGGGTTGGAGACCCAGTACTTC. Its amino acids are CAIGMTGGLETQYF.